Below, one TCR beta chain is given with its context. Antigen specificity is unknown. The source of the sample is a study of cytomegalovirus exposure and HLA in healthy donors. Whole-study context: Of all 400 or so donors who were genotyped, around 82% belonged to the Caucasian-associated ancestry cluster.

The PCR used 60 Vbeta and 13 Jbeta primers. Assay: immunoSEQ multiplex PCR; the TCRdb copy retains only in-frame clones and omits some. The sample holds about 160,000 clones, roughly 80% seen once. Overall study findings and caveats: In an earlier analysis, in around 590 donors, most V segments appeared productive either ~90% or ~30% of the time. From TCR beta sequences, most subjects' HLA-A and HLA-B alleles were reportedly predicted accurately.

This TCR derives from a woman aged 25 to 39 in good health and CMV-seropositive. The specimen was PBMCs.

The chain's CDR3 is CASSLQQANEKLFF. The CDR3 DNA sequence: TGTGCCAGCAGCCTCCAGCAGGCCAATGAAAAACTGTTTTTT. V usage is TRBV6-6 and J usage is TRBJ1-4; D gene uncertain. Germline CDR1 MNHNY, CDR2 SVGAGI (reference sequence). V was clipped by 6 bases and J by 5 bases, with 13 bases between them. The CDR3 covers 14 residues.